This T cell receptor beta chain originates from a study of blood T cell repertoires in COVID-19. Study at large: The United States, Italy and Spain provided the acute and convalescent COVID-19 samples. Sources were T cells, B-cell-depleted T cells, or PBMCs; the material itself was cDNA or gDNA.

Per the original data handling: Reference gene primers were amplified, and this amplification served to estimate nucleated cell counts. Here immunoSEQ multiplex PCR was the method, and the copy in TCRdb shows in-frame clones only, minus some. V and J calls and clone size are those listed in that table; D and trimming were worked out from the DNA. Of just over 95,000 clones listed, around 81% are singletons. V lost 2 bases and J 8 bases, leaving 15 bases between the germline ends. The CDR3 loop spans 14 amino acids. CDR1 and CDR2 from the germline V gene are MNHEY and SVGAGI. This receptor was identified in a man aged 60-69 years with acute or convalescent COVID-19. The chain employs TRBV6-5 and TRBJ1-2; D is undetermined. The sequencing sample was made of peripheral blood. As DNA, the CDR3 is TGTGCCAGCAGTTACCTCCCGGTCCTTTTGGGCTACACCTTC. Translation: CASSYLPVLLGYTF.